This T cell receptor (beta chain) appears in the sequencing data of a study of blood T cells in healthy people across ages. Whole-study findings and limits: Observed TCR beta diversity per million T cells went down as age went up. This fall followed a roughly linear course with age. It was not possible, with unsorted PBMCs, to conclusively compare naive and antigen-experienced cells.

J was trimmed by 13 bases and V by 5 bases; bases with no gene match: 7. Germline CDR1 is SGHTA and CDR2 is FQGNSA. The CDR3 is 14 residues long. Researchers report isolating at least 6 million PBMCs per sample. About this clonotype itself: Its antigen is unknown.

It was with a sample-barcoded 5' primer and a J-beta primer mix that a second PCR of roughly 6 to 12 cycles was run. The study obtained at least 3 million CDR3-containing paired-end reads from every sample. TCRdb itself ran the 5' RACE reads through MiXCR, one entry per CDR3 protein. The sample holds roughly 800,000 distinct CDR3 sequences, approximately 25% seen once. This same sample was also taken into another study, of T cells of mothers and their children.

This chain links TRBV7-2 with TRBJ2-1; 14 bases are shared with TRBD2. Sample: blood. This clonotype was sampled from a boy between 5 and 17 years old in good health. The CDR3 DNA is TGTGCCAGCAGCCGGACTAGCGGGGGGATTTTTCAGTTCTTC. Its protein product is CASSRTSGGIFQFF. Looking up the rest from reference TRBV7-2 and TRBJ2-1 gives the full variable domain: GAGVSQSPSNKVTEKGKDVELRCDPISGHTALYWYRQSLGQGLEFLIYFQGNSAPDKSGLPSDRFSAERTGGSVSTLTIQRTQQEDSAVYLCASSRTSGGIFQFFGPGTRLTVL.